One and the same sample provided the 24 T cell receptor beta chains below, sequenced in a study of T cells in Graves' hyperthyroidism and ophthalmopathy. Amplification of TCR beta CDR3 regions used RNA as the template. The HTBI primer set was used in a first-round RT-PCR of the TCR CDR3. TCRdb re-called the multiplex PCR reads with MiXCR, one entry per CDR3 protein. In the table there are 300,000 to 350,000 distinct CDR3 sequences, around a sixth of which are singletons. Sequencing was performed on blood. These receptor sequences come from a woman aged 50 to 65 with Graves' hyperthyroidism.

This chain connects TRBV28 to TRBJ2-1, with D perhaps matching TRBD1 (6 bases). Looked up from germline, CDR1 is MDHEN and CDR2 is SYDVKM. This CDR3 is 12 amino acids long. Trimming took off 5 bases at V and 9 bases at J, with 11 bases between the two ends. The CDR3 reads CASSDRSGEQFF. The CDR3 nucleotides read TGTGCCAGCAGTGACAGGTCTGGTGAGCAGTTCTTC. The whole variable domain, filled in from reference TRBV28 and TRBJ2-1, reads DVKVTQSSRYLVKRTGEKVFLECVQDMDHENMFWYRQDPGLGLRLIYFSYDVKMKEKGDIPEGYSVSREKKERFSLILESASTNQTSMYLCASSDRSGEQFFGPGTRLTVL.

Here the CDR3 reads CASSSGQAFPYEQYF. CDR3 nucleotides: TGTGCCAGCAGCTCTGGACAGGCTTTTCCCTACGAGCAGTACTTC. The chain couples TRBV7-9 to TRBJ2-7, with 7 bases identical to TRBD1. The CDR3 has 15 residues. J lost 2 bases, V lost 4 bases, and 8 bases had no gene match. CDR1 SEHNR and CDR2 FQNEAQ come from the germline V gene (reference sequence).

This clonotype was observed at least ten times. V and J are TRBV12-3 or TRBV12-4 and TRBJ2-5; D unresolved. The V end was cut by 5 bases, the J end by 4 bases, with 11 bases between. The CDR3 has 13 amino acids. CDR3 coding DNA: TGTGCCAGCAGTCCGCAGGATCTAGAGACCCAGTACTTC. This gives the protein CASSPQDLETQYF.

The chain employs TRBV12-3 or TRBV12-4 and TRBJ2-2; 11 bases match TRBD2. The ends lost 6 bases at V and 7 bases at J; junction bases unmatched: 13. This CDR3 spans 17 amino acids. The CDR3 reads CASSIVLAGGVGGELFF. CDR3 nucleotides: TGTGCCAGCAGCATAGTGTTAGCGGGAGGGGTTGGCGGGGAGCTGTTTTTT.

The sample holds many counts of this clonotype. The rearrangement uses TRBV2 and TRBJ1-1, with D hard to call. Per the germline V gene, CDR1 is SNHLY and CDR2 is FYNNEI. The V gene lost 6 bases and the J gene lost 4 bases, with 12 bases spanning the gap. The CDR3 is 13 residues long. This CDR3 reads CASREGWSTEAFF. DNA for the CDR3: TGTGCCAGCAGAGAGGGCTGGAGCACTGAAGCTTTCTTT. The full variable domain, its missing parts supplied by reference TRBV2 and TRBJ1-1, is EPEVTQTPSHQVTQMGQEVILRCVPISNHLYFYWYRQILGQKVEFLVSFYNNEISEKSEIFDDQFSVERPDGSNFTLKIRSTKLEDSAMYFCASREGWSTEAFFGQGTRLTVV.

In this sample, this clonotype turned up once. A much larger clone lies one base from this, so it may be a read error. The chain links TRBV11-2 to TRBJ1-1; 10 bases are shared with TRBD1. V lost 8 bases and J lost 0; bases outside the gene matches: 9. CDR3 length: 16 residues. The germline V gene encodes CDR1 SGHAT and CDR2 FQNNGV. CDR3 nucleotide sequence: TGTGCCAGCGGCCGGGACAGGGGCTCGGTGAACACTGAAGCTTTCTTT. Amino acids: CASGRDRGSVNTEAFF.

This clonotype was observed at least ten times. The J gene is TRBJ2-7, the V gene TRBV5-1, with 10 bases aligning to TRBD1. Unmatched junction bases numbered 3, after V lost 3 bases and J lost 6 bases. The CDR3 spans 13 residues. Germline V CDR1 and CDR2: SGHRS, YFSETQ. The CDR3: CASSWTGGSEQYV. In DNA, the CDR3 is TGCGCCAGCAGCTGGACAGGGGGATCCGAGCAGTACGTC.

This chain joins TRBV19 and TRBJ2-1, with TRBD1 identical over 11 bases. V was pared by 6 bases and J by 6 bases, with 10 bases of the junction left unmatched. This CDR3 is built from 16 residues. Germline V gene lookup returns CDR1 LNHDA and CDR2 SQIVND (reference sequence). The CDR3 DNA follows: TGTGCCAGTAGGAGGGGGAGCGGGACAGGGGGCAATGAGCAGTTCTTC. Its translation: CASRRGSGTGGNEQFF.

The V call is TRBV27, the J call TRBJ1-5; TRBD1 might be the D (5 bases). There are 14 residues in the CDR3. The V gene lost 3 bases and the J gene lost 3 bases, with 9 bases spanning the gap. Germline CDR1 MNHEY, CDR2 SMNVEV (reference sequence). The CDR3 region is CASSFSTDNQPQHF. The CDR3 nucleotides are TGTGCCAGCAGTTTCTCGACAGACAATCAGCCCCAGCATTTT.

This clonotype was detected ten times or more. This chain uses TRBV11-2 with TRBJ2-7; 7 nucleotides line up with TRBD1. Germline V lookup: CDR1 SGHAT, CDR2 FQNNGV. This CDR3 has 14 amino acids. After removal of 5 bases from V and 3 bases from J, the junction contained 7 bases not matched to a gene. The CDR3 DNA is TGTGCCAGCAGCGCCACGTCAGGGGGCTACGAGCAGTACTTC. This gives the protein CASSATSGGYEQYF.

The V gene is TRBV7-9, the J gene TRBJ2-1; no clear D gene. The CDR3 length is 14 residues. Germline V CDR1 and CDR2: SEHNR, FQNEAQ (reference sequence). V was trimmed by 2 bases and J by 8 bases, leaving 13 bases between them. CDR3 in amino acids: CASSLTSFWDEQFF. CDR3 DNA sequence: TGTGCCAGCAGCTTAACGTCCTTTTGGGATGAGCAGTTCTTC.

The chain carries TRBV29-1 and TRBJ1-6; 9 bases match TRBD1. The CDR3 totals 13 residues. Germline V gene data show CDR1 as SQVTM and CDR2 as ANQGSEA. V lost 7 bases to trimming and J lost 9 bases; unmatched junction nucleotides: 7. The CDR3 DNA follows: TGCAGCGCCGTACTGGGACAGGGTTCACCCCTCCACTTT. It encodes CSAVLGQGSPLHF.

This chain links TRBV11-2 with TRBJ1-1, with a tentative D call TRBD1 (5 bases). The CDR3 is 15 amino acids. V was pared by 0 bases and J by 12 bases, with 20 bases between. Germline CDR1 is SGHAT and CDR2 is FQNNGV. The CDR3 region has the DNA TGTGCCAGCAGCTTAGATGGCGTTATTGGTGGGGGGTCTTTCTTT. Residues: CASSLDGVIGGGSFF.

The sample holds many counts of this clonotype. The chain combines TRBV6-1 with TRBJ1-2; 7 positions match TRBD1. CDR1 is MNHNS, CDR2 SASEGT, per germline. The V gene end was trimmed by 5 bases and the J gene end by 6 bases; junction bases not matched to a gene: 15. The CDR3 spans 16 residues. The CDR3 DNA is TGTGCCAGCAGTTCAAGTCGGGGACTAGGGGGCCATGGCTACACCTTC. The encoded protein is CASSSSRGLGGHGYTF.

This clonotype was seen a handful of times. The chain employs TRBV7-3 and TRBJ2-1, with TRBD2 matching 9 bases. Germline assignment: CDR1 SGHTA and CDR2 FQGTGA. V was clipped by 4 bases and J by 10 bases; unmatched bases: 11. This CDR3 comprises 15 residues. DNA for the CDR3: TGTGCCAGCAGCTCTCTAGCGGGATCCTTTATGGAGCAGTTCTTC. Amino acid sequence: CASSSLAGSFMEQFF.

CDR3 in DNA: TGTGCCAGCAGTGTACTAGCGGGGTCCTCGAACGAGCAGTACTTC. Amino acids: CASSVLAGSSNEQYF. The rearrangement joins TRBV6-6 to TRBJ2-7, with TRBD2 matching 10 bases. The V gene end was trimmed by 5 bases and the J gene end by 5 bases; junction bases not matched to a gene: 9. CDR1 MNHNY and CDR2 SVGAGI come from the germline V gene (reference sequence). This CDR3 region has 15 residues.

The table lists this clonotype with a few counts. V and J are TRBV13 and TRBJ2-1, with 9 bases fitting TRBD1. The germline CDR1 and CDR2 sequences are PRHDT and FYEKMQ (reference sequence). The CDR3 is made up of 16 amino acids. The V and J ends lost 4 bases and 3 bases, in that order; junction bases with no gene match: 7. CDR3 loop: CASSSRDRDNYNEQFF. CDR3 bases: TGTGCCAGCAGCTCTCGGGACAGGGACAACTACAATGAGCAGTTCTTC.

The V and J genes are TRBV6-1 and TRBJ1-3, with 7 positions matching TRBD1. Germline-derived CDR1 and CDR2 are MNHNS and SASEGT. After removal of 5 bases from V and 4 bases from J, the junction contained 5 bases not matched to a gene. The CDR3 spans 14 residues. CDR3 sequence reads: CASSSPQGGNTIYF. The CDR3 DNA follows: TGTGCCAGCAGTTCCCCACAGGGGGGAAACACCATATATTTT.

V and J are TRBV6-2 or TRBV6-3 and TRBJ2-5, with D possibly TRBD2 on 5 matching bases. Germline assignment: CDR1 MNHEY and CDR2 SVGEGT. V was trimmed by 8 bases and J by 4 bases, leaving 14 bases between them. The CDR3 extends over 13 amino acids. In nucleotides, the CDR3 is TGTGCCAGCGGGCAAGGGAGAGGAGAGACCCAGTACTTC. Translating it yields CASGQGRGETQYF.

This chain joins TRBV30 and TRBJ2-1; 9 bases agree with TRBD2. The CDR3 loop spans 14 amino acids. Per the germline V gene, CDR1 is GTSNPN and CDR2 is SVGIG (reference sequence). The J segment lost 7 bases and the V segment lost 4 bases, leaving 8 bases of the junction unmatched. The CDR3: CAWKVRGGANEQFF. Here the CDR3 DNA reads TGTGCCTGGAAGGTGCGGGGGGGGGCAAATGAGCAGTTCTTC.

This clonotype has a handful of counts. This chain joins TRBV20-1 and TRBJ2-2; D is unclear. This CDR3 contains 14 residues. Trimming took 0 bases from V and 6 from J, leaving 11 bases between them. The germline gives CDR1 DFQATT, CDR2 SNEGSKA (reference sequence). CDR3 DNA: TGCAGTGCTAGAGATCCTAGTAGGGCCGGGGAGCTGTTTTTT. This gives the protein CSARDPSRAGELFF.

This clonotype showed up just a few times. The V and J genes are TRBV28 and TRBJ2-2; D might be TRBD1 (6 bases). This CDR3 region has 15 residues. Trimming shortened V by 5 bases and J by 4 bases, and 14 bases separated the two germline ends. Germline CDR1 MDHEN, CDR2 SYDVKM. CDR3 DNA: TGTGCCAGCAGTCTGTTCCGCAGGGGCACCGGGGAGCTGTTTTTT. Its protein is CASSLFRRGTGELFF.

The chain has TRBV4-1 and TRBJ1-5; 8 bases agree with TRBD1. The CDR3 is 16 amino acids. Germline CDR1 MGHRA, CDR2 YSYEKL. Trimming cost V 4 bases and J 5 bases; bases outside gene matches: 10. Here the CDR3 reads CASSLRTGLEDQPQHF. CDR3 nucleotides: TGCGCCAGCAGCCTGAGGACAGGGCTAGAGGATCAGCCCCAGCATTTT.

This clonotype was seen repeatedly, ten times or more. The V gene is TRBV30, the J gene TRBJ2-7, with 8 bases that match TRBD1. There are 12 residues in the CDR3. The germline CDR1 and CDR2 sequences are GTSNPN and SVGIG (reference sequence). The V and J ends lost 4 bases and 10 bases, in that order; junction bases with no gene match: 9. The CDR3 protein is CAWNGQGGDQYF. The DNA for the CDR3 is TGTGCCTGGAATGGACAGGGAGGTGATCAGTACTTC. Full variable domain (missing parts from reference TRBV30 and TRBJ2-7): SQTIHQWPATLVQPVGSPLSLECTVEGTSNPNLYWYRQAAGRGLQLLFYSVGIGQISSEVPQNLSASRPQDRQFILSSKKLLLSDSGFYLCAWNGQGGDQYFGPGTRLTVT.